These T cell receptor beta chains were read from a single sample in a study of metastatic and nonmetastatic thyroid tumors. From the PCR reads, TCRdb re-called clones with MiXCR. The sample gives around 32,000 clones, 7% to 8% of which show up once; around 45% is in the top ten. Sequences were obtained from blood. These receptors were collected from a female donor with papillary thyroid cancer or a benign thyroid nodule (not recorded which). Some clones in this sample may be carry-over from other donors' samples. Each CDR3 is given without its conserved first and last residue. Clone size is not always given. Where it is, it says once, few, many or a class for expanded clones.

j_gene	v_gene	abundance	CDR3aa
TRBJ2-2	TRBV4-1	many	ASSRNWANTGELF
TRBJ1-5	TRBV19	many	ASTPRGGSNQPQH
TRBJ2-7	TRBV7-8	many	ASSLAPHEQY
TRBJ2-5	TRBV27	many	ATHSRLAGDPYQETQY
TRBJ2-1	TRBV5-1	many	ASEKQGAYNEQF
TRBJ2-2	TRBV12-3/TRBV12-4	few	ASKGYRGNTGELF
TRBJ1-2	TRBV7-9	many	ASSLEERGYT
TRBJ2-1	TRBV29-1	many	SVWAGSYNEQF
TRBJ2-1	TRBV9	many	ASRATTGRTNEQF
TRBJ2-5	TRBV5-1	few	ASSTGSDQETQY
TRBJ2-7	TRBV5-1	many	ASSKAGQGGLYEQY
TRBJ1-5	TRBV20-1	many	SAGSIINQPQH
TRBJ2-7	TRBV19	many	ASRPGTGPGSYEQY
TRBJ2-1	TRBV4-2	many	ASSPFRSSYNEQF
TRBJ2-3	TRBV3-1	once	ASSQVARGRNHNTDTQY
TRBJ2-1	TRBV4-2	many	ASSQESPSSYNEQF
TRBJ1-2	TRBV28	many	ASRSSQGARGYT
TRBJ1-5	TRBV12-3/TRBV12-4	many	ASSAGQYSNQPQH
TRBJ2-1	TRBV6-6	many	ASSYALAGAYNEQF
TRBJ1-3	TRBV6-5	many	ASSYTGPPGNTIY
TRBJ2-2	TRBV11-2	many	ASSLGRHSNTGELF
TRBJ2-7	TRBV19	many	ASSIDRNYEQY
TRBJ1-2	TRBV12-3/TRBV12-4	many	ASSTGGRAYGYT
TRBJ2-4	TRBV5-6	few	ASSFLAAKNIQY
TRBJ1-6	TRBV12-3/TRBV12-4	many	ASSLDRDRNSPLH
TRBJ2-7	TRBV12-3/TRBV12-4	many	ASSMGGYEQY
TRBJ2-7	TRBV6-1	NA	ASRGGATVYEQY
TRBJ1-4	TRBV28	many	ASSLYVTNEKLF
TRBJ1-3	TRBV5-1	many	ASSVGSGNTIY
TRBJ1-4	TRBV20-1	many	SARDQVREQGFRGVEKLF
TRBJ1-1	TRBV5-1	many	ASSGTGLAF
TRBJ2-2	TRBV6-1	many	ASSASTSYSTGELF
TRBJ1-1	TRBV12-3/TRBV12-4	many	ASSLVRGTEAF
TRBJ1-1	TRBV18	many	ASSTGGDPSAF
TRBJ2-7	TRBV19	many	ASSMNDRIHYEQY